Listed below are T cell receptor beta chains from one sample, sequenced in a study of T-cell memory formation after mild COVID-19. From the 5' RACE reads, TCRdb called clonotypes with MiXCR, one entry per CDR3 protein. Of around 500,000 distinct CDR3 sequences listed, over 15% are singletons. The sample comprised PBMCs or a T cell subset sorted from them (not recorded which). The receptors derive from an adult woman who had mild COVID-19 (a few samples of this study predate the infection). Cell type and time point are not known. The CDR3 runs from the conserved cysteine through the conserved F or W. The D gene is left open where the match is weak. The size of a clone is reported for some rows only, either as once, few or many, or as a class for expanded clones.

v_call	j_call	clone_size	d_call	cdr3_aa	cdr3_nt
TRBV20-1	TRBJ1-2	-	-	CSAVDNPYGYTF	TGCAGTGCAGTGGACAACCCTTATGGCTACACCTTC
TRBV29-1	TRBJ2-3	-	TRBD2	CSVESGRGTDTQYF	TGCAGCGTTGAAAGCGGGAGGGGTACAGATACGCAGTATTTT
TRBV12-3/TRBV12-4	TRBJ2-3	-	TRBD2	CASSLRPTSGGSTDTQYF	TGTGCCAGCAGTTTAAGGCCGACTAGCGGGGGTAGCACAGATACGCAGTATTTT
TRBV12-3/TRBV12-4	TRBJ2-5	-	-	CASSLMTNQETQYF	TGTGCCAGCAGTTTAATGACAAACCAAGAGACCCAGTACTTC
TRBV12-3/TRBV12-4	TRBJ1-1	many	-	CASSSRRHMNTEAFF	TGTGCCAGCAGTTCCCGGCGACACATGAACACTGAAGCTTTCTTT
TRBV19	TRBJ1-4	-	-	CASSILGTGENEKLFF	TGTGCCAGTAGTATCCTGGGGACCGGGGAGAATGAAAAACTGTTTTTT
TRBV6-1	TRBJ2-7	once	TRBD1	CASSGGQHSSYEQYF	TGTGCCAGCAGTGGGGGACAGCACTCCTCCTACGAGCAGTACTTC
TRBV29-1	TRBJ1-4	-	TRBD1	CSVVLQGAKSEKLFF	TGCAGCGTTGTACTCCAGGGGGCTAAAAGTGAAAAACTGTTTTTT
TRBV5-1	TRBJ1-6	few	-	CASSRATDGNSPLHF	TGCGCCAGCAGCCGGGCGACGGATGGGAATTCACCCCTCCACTTT
TRBV7-2	TRBJ1-2	-	-	CASSRRGDGYTF	TGTGCCAGCAGCCGGAGGGGGGATGGCTACACCTTC
TRBV4-3	TRBJ2-7	few	-	CASSQQVSYEQYF	TGCGCCAGCAGCCAACAGGTGTCCTACGAGCAGTACTTC
TRBV30	TRBJ2-5	-	-	CAWIPGSETQYF	TGTGCCTGGATTCCGGGGTCGGAGACCCAGTACTTC
TRBV6-2/TRBV6-3	TRBJ1-2	-	-	CASSYSVGSDNYGYTF	TGTGCCAGCAGTTACTCGGTGGGATCCGATAACTATGGCTACACCTTC
TRBV12-3/TRBV12-4	TRBJ2-5	many	TRBD1	CASSPTGGGQETQYF	TGTGCCAGCAGTCCAACAGGGGGCGGCCAAGAGACCCAGTACTTC
TRBV27	TRBJ2-7	-	-	CASRSLLAFRYEQYF	TGTGCCAGCAGATCCCTCCTAGCATTTCGTTACGAGCAGTACTTC
TRBV25-1	TRBJ1-4	few	-	CASSAGRGNEKLFF	TGTGCCAGCAGCGCCGGGAGGGGGAATGAAAAACTGTTTTTT
TRBV10-3	TRBJ2-7	-	-	CAISEEANEQYF	TGTGCCATCAGTGAGGAGGCCAACGAGCAGTACTTC
TRBV7-9	TRBJ1-1	-	-	CASSWGHVNTEAFF	TGTGCCAGCAGCTGGGGACATGTGAACACTGAAGCTTTCTTT
TRBV29-1	TRBJ2-1	few	TRBD1	CSVYTGTDSYNEQFF	TGCAGCGTCTACACCGGGACAGACTCCTACAATGAGCAGTTCTTC
TRBV11-2	TRBJ2-5	few	TRBD1	CASSGDREGSETQYF	TGTGCCAGCAGCGGGGACAGGGAGGGATCTGAGACCCAGTACTTC
TRBV20-1	TRBJ2-7	few	-	CSARGWADYEQYF	TGCAGTGCTAGAGGTTGGGCAGATTACGAGCAGTACTTC
TRBV24-1	TRBJ1-2	once	-	CATSTGFYGYTF	TGTGCCACCAGTACAGGGTTTTATGGCTACACCTTC
TRBV2	TRBJ2-5	few	-	CASSGDREVRETQYF	TGTGCCAGCAGTGGTGACAGGGAGGTTAGGGAGACCCAGTACTTC
TRBV18	TRBJ2-2	-	TRBD1	CASSDRANTGELFF	TGTGCCAGCTCGGACAGGGCGAACACCGGGGAGCTGTTTTTT
TRBV6-6	TRBJ2-7	few	-	CASSYSLTGDVSYEQYF	TGTGCCAGCAGTTACTCCCTGACAGGAGATGTAAGCTACGAGCAGTACTTC
TRBV15	TRBJ2-7	-	TRBD2	CATSTTHGTSVYEQYF	TGTGCCACCAGCACCACCCATGGGACTAGCGTCTACGAGCAGTACTTC
TRBV9	TRBJ2-1	-	TRBD2	CASSGYRGLPYDEQFF	TGTGCCAGCAGCGGGTACCGGGGACTACCCTATGATGAGCAGTTCTTC
TRBV15	TRBJ1-2	few	-	CATSPRGQGLSGYTF	TGTGCCACCAGCCCCCGAGGCCAGGGGTTGAGTGGCTACACCTTC
TRBV7-7	TRBJ2-7	few	-	CASSLQTNYEQYF	TGTGCCAGCAGCTTGCAGACGAACTACGAGCAGTACTTC
TRBV5-4	TRBJ2-3	-	-	CASSSTRPPPDTQYF	TGTGCCAGCAGCTCGACTAGGCCCCCCCCAGATACGCAGTATTTT
TRBV20-1	TRBJ1-5	-	-	CSAREGRGRNQPQHF	TGCAGTGCTAGGGAAGGCAGGGGTCGCAATCAGCCCCAGCATTTT
TRBV12-3/TRBV12-4	TRBJ2-7	-	TRBD1	CASSLTGIEQYF	TGTGCCAGCAGCCTGACAGGGATCGAGCAGTACTTC
TRBV30	TRBJ1-6	few	-	CAWSVHRSRQDSPLHF	TGTGCCTGGAGTGTACATCGGTCCCGTCAGGATTCACCCCTCCACTTT
TRBV2	TRBJ2-1	few	-	CASSEWDPSYNEQFF	TGTGCCAGCAGTGAGTGGGACCCCTCCTACAATGAGCAGTTCTTC
TRBV15	TRBJ1-3	few	-	CATSRGWGDSANFGNTIYF	TGTGCCACCAGCAGAGGATGGGGTGACAGTGCTAATTTTGGAAACACCATATATTTT
TRBV24-1	TRBJ1-1	few	-	CATAGALGTEAFF	TGTGCCACCGCCGGGGCGCTGGGCACTGAAGCTTTCTTT
TRBV18	TRBJ2-3	-	TRBD2	CASSPPTSGRRTDTQYF	TGTGCCAGCTCACCACCGACTAGCGGGAGGAGAACAGATACGCAGTATTTT
TRBV7-2	TRBJ2-1	few	TRBD2	CAVIRSSAGGFYNEQFF	TGTGCCGTCATTAGGAGCTCAGCGGGAGGCTTCTACAATGAGCAGTTCTTC